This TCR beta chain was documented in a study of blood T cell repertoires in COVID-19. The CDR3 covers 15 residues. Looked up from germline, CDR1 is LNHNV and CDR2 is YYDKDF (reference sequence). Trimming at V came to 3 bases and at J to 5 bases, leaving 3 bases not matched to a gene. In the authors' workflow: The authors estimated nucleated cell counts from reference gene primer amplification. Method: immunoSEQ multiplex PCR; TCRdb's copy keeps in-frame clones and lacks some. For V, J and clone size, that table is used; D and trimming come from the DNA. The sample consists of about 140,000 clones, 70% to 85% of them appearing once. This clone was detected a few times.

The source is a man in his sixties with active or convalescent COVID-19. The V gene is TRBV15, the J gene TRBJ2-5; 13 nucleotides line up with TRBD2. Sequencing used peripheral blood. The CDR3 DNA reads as TGTGCCACCAGCAGGACTAGCGGGGGGATGGAGACCCAGTACTTC. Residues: CATSRTSGGMETQYF.